This T cell receptor beta chain was documented in a study of CD8+ T cells in alopecia areata. About the study: Tofacitinib administration to treated patients was oral, at 5 to 10 mg twice daily. Tofacitinib continued for 6 to 18 months and was then withheld for 6 months.

Germline assignment: CDR1 SGDLS and CDR2 YYNGEE. The V end was cut by 4 bases, the J end by 2 bases, with 12 bases between. The CDR3 is 14 amino acids. This clone was recorded a few times. Its target is not known. Findings and limits, study-wide: Lesional scalp, notably in alopecia totalis/universalis, had clonality above that of normal scalp.

Following extraction, RNA underwent reverse transcription to cDNA, which served as the sequencing template. This table comes from immunoSEQ multiplex PCR, and its TCRdb copy is limited to in-frame clones, with some not included. The data hold 170,000 or so clones, with approximately 55% observed a single time. The treatment is: oral pan-JAK inhibitor, 5-10 mg twice daily. The specimen was CD8+ T cells sorted from blood, collected at week 24, from a patient treated with tofacitinib. This receptor was identified in a human donor with alopecia areata. The chain employs TRBV9 and TRBJ1-1, with TRBD1 as a possible D gene (6 bases). The CDR3 nucleotides are TGTGCCAGCAGCCCCCAGGGGACCAACACTGAAGCTTTCTTT. It translates to CASSPQGTNTEAFF.